What follows describes a single T cell receptor (beta chain). Its specificity is not known. The protocol was immunoSEQ multiplex PCR, while the TCRdb copy is restricted to in-frame clones and leaves out a portion. This table has about 150,000 clones, 92% appearing once. J was trimmed by 6 bases and V by 5 bases; bases with no gene match: 4. There are 14 residues in the CDR3. Germline-derived CDR1 and CDR2 are SEHNR and FQNEAQ (reference sequence). This entry comes from a study of T cell responses to AZD1222 COVID-19 vaccine. Across the whole study: Analyses pooled second doses at about 4 or about 12 weeks.

Study-level results: Clonal diversity was possibly underestimated; the donors were predominantly white British and more often female. Close to half of spike-specific TCRs reportedly recognize unmutated variant regions.

The material was peripheral blood, obtained on day 0 of AZD1222 vaccination. The sequence was obtained from an adult in good health. The gene calls are TRBV7-9 and TRBJ2-1; the match to TRBD1 covers 10 bases. CDR3 nucleotides: TGTGCCAGCAGCCCCGACAGGGGGCTCAATGAGCAGTTCTTC. Translation gives CASSPDRGLNEQFF.